This T cell receptor (beta chain) was recorded in a study of technical replicates of blood from several donors. Trimming pared 0 bases from V and 6 bases from J, leaving 15 bases between. From germline, CDR1 is SQVTM and CDR2 ANQGSEA. This CDR3 spans 15 amino acids. Clones were read by immunoSEQ multiplex PCR, and TCRdb kept only the in-frame ones, dropping some. Among about 56,000 clones, 80% to 95% were seen once, and the ten largest hold 3.5% to 4.5%. The chain employs TRBV29-1 and TRBJ2-1, with a tentative D call TRBD2 (6 bases). This clonotype was obtained from a human donor in good health. Some clones in this sample may be carry-over from other donors' samples. Sequenced sample: PBMCs. CDR3 DNA sequence: TGCAGCGTTGAAGACTGGGGACTGAGCCCCAATGAGCAGTTCTTC. It translates to CSVEDWGLSPNEQFF.